This T cell receptor beta chain was observed in a study of cytomegalovirus exposure and HLA in healthy donors. The CDR3 consists of 14 residues. The V end lost 5 bases, the J end lost 1 base, and 12 bases lay between the germline ends. Germline values: CDR1 MNHEY, CDR2 SMNVEV (reference sequence). This table comes from immunoSEQ multiplex PCR, and its TCRdb copy is limited to in-frame clones, with some not included. The profile shows 150,000 to 200,000 clones, 86% of them singletons. Findings of the study overall: The study designated 150 to 200 TCR beta chains cytomegalovirus-associated.

On this clone: The antigen is unknown.

The receptor was derived from a young woman in good health and CMV-seronegative. Material: PBMCs. The genes are TRBV27 and TRBJ2-7; tentative D call: TRBD2 (7 bases). CDR3 DNA: TGTGCCAGCAGTCCACAGGGAGGGTCCTACGAGCAGTACTTC. Translated: CASSPQGGSYEQYF.